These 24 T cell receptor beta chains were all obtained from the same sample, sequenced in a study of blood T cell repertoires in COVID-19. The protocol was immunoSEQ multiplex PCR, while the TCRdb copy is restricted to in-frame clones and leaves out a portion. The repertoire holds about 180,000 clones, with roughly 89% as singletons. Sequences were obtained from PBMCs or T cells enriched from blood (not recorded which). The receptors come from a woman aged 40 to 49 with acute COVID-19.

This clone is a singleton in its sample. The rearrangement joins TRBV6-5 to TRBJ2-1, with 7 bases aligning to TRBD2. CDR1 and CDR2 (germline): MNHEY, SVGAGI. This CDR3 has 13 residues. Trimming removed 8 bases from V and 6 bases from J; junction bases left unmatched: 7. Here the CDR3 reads CASGGGRGNEQFF. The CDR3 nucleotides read TGTGCCAGCGGGGGGGGGAGAGGCAATGAGCAGTTCTTC.

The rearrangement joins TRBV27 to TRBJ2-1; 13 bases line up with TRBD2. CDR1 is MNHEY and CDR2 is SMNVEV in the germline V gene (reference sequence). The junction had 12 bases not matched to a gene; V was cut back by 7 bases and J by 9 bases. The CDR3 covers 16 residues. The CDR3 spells CASNPRTSGSISEQFF. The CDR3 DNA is TGTGCCAGCAATCCAAGGACTAGCGGGAGCATCAGTGAGCAGTTCTTC.

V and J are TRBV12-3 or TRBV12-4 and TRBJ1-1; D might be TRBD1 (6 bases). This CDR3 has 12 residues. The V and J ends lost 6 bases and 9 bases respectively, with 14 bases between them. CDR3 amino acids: CASSLSGAQAFF. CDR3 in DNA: TGTGCCAGCAGCCTTTCAGGGGCGCAAGCTTTCTTT.

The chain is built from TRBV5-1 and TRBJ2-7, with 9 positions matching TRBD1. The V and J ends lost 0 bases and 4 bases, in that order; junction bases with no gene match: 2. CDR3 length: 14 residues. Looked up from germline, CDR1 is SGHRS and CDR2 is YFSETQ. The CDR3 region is CASSLGTGEYEQYF. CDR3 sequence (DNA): TGCGCCAGCAGCTTGGGGACAGGGGAATACGAGCAGTACTTC.

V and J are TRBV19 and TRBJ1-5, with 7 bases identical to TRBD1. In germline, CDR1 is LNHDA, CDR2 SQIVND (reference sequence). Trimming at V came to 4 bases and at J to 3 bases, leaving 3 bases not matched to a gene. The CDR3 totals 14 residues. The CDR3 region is CASSTTGPNQPQHF. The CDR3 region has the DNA TGTGCCAGTAGTACGACAGGGCCCAATCAGCCCCAGCATTTT.

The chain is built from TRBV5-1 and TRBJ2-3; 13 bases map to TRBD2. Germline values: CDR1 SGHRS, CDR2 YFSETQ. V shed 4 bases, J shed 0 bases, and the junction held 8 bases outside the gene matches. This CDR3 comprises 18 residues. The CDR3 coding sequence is TGCGCCAGCAGCACGGGACTAGCGGGGATCGCTAGCACAGATACGCAGTATTTT. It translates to CASSTGLAGIASTDTQYF.

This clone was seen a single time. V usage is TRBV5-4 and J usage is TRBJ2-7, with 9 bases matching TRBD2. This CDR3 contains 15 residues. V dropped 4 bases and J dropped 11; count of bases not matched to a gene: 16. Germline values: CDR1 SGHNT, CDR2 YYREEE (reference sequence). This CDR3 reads CASSREGSGGSPEYF. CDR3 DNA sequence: TGTGCCAGCAGCCGGGAGGGTAGCGGGGGCTCCCCGGAGTACTTC. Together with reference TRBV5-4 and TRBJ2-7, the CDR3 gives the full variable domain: ETGVTQSPTHLIKTRGQQVTLRCSSQSGHNTVSWYQQALGQGPQFIFQYYREEENGRGNFPPRFSGLQFPNYSSELNVNALELDDSALYLCASSREGSGGSPEYFGPGTRLTVT.

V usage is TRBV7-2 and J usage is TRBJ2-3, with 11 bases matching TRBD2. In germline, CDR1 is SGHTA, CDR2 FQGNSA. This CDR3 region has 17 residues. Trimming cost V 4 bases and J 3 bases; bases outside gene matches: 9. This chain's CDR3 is CASSSRLAGTGTDTQYF. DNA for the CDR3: TGTGCCAGCAGCTCCCGACTAGCGGGAACTGGGACAGATACGCAGTATTTT.

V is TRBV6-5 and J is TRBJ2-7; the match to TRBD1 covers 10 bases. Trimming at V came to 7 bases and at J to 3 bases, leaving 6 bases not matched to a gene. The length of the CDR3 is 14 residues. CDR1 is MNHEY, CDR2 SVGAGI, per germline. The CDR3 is CASTRTGGRYEQYF. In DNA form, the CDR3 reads TGTGCCAGCACCCGGACAGGGGGTCGCTACGAGCAGTACTTC.

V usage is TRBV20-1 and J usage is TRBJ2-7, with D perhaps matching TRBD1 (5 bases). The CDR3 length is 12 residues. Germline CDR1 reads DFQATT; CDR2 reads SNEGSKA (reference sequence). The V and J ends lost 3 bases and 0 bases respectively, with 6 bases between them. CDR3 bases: TGCAGTGCTAGTACAGGCTCCTACGAGCAGTACTTC. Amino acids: CSASTGSYEQYF.

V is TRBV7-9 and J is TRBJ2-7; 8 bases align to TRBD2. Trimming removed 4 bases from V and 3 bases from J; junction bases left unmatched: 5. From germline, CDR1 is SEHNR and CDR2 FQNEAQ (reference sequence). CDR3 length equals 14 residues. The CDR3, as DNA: TGTGCCAGCAGCTACCGGGAGGGCCTCTACGAGCAGTACTTC. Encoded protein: CASSYREGLYEQYF. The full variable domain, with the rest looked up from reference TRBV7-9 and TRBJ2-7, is DTGVSQNPRHKITKRGQNVTFRCDPISEHNRLYWYRQTLGQGPEFLTYFQNEAQLEKSRLLSDRFSAERPKGSFSTLEIQRTEQGDSAMYLCASSYREGLYEQYFGPGTRLTVT.

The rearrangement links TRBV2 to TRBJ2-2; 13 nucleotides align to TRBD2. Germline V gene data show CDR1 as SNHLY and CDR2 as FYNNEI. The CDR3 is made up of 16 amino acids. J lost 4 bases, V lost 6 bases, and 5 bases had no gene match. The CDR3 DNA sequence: TGTGCCAGCAGAAAAGGACTAGCGGGGGTCACCGGGGAGCTGTTTTTT. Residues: CASRKGLAGVTGELFF.

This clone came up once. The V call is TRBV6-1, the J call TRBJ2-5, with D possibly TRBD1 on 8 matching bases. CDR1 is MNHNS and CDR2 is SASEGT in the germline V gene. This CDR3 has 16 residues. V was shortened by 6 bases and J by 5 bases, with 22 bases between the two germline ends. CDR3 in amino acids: CASSETTGGAWETQYF. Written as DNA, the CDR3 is TGTGCCAGCAGCGAAACAACAGGGGGGGCGTGGGAGACCCAGTACTTC.

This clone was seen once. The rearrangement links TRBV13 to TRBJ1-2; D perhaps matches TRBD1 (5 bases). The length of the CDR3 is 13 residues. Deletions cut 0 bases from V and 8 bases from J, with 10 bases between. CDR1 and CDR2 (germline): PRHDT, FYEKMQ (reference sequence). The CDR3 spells CASSLGRGLGYTF. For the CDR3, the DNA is TGTGCCAGCAGCTTAGGCCGGGGGTTGGGCTACACCTTC.

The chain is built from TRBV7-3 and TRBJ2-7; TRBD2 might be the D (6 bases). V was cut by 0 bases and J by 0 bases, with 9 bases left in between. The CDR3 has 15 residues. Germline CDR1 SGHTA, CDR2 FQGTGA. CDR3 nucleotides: TGTGCCAGCAGCTTAACCGCGGGGTCCTCCTACGAGCAGTACTTC. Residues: CASSLTAGSSYEQYF.

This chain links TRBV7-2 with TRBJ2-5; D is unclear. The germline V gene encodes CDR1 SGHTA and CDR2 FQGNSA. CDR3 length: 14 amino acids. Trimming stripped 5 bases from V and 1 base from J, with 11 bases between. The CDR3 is CASSPGPIQETQYF. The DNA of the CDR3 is TGTGCCAGCAGCCCTGGCCCGATCCAAGAGACCCAGTACTTC.

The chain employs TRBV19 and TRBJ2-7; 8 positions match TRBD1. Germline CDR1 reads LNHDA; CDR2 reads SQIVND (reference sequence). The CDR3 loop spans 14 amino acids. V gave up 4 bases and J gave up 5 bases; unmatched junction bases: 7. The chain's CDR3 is CASSTGQGKDEQYF. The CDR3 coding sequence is TGTGCCAGTAGTACCGGACAGGGAAAAGACGAGCAGTACTTC.

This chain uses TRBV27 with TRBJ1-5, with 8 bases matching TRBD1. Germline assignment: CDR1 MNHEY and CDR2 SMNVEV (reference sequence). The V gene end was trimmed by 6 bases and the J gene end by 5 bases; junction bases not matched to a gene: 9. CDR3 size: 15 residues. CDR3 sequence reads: CASRGRTGRDQPQHF. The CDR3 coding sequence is TGTGCCAGCAGGGGCCGGACAGGGAGGGATCAGCCCCAGCATTTT.

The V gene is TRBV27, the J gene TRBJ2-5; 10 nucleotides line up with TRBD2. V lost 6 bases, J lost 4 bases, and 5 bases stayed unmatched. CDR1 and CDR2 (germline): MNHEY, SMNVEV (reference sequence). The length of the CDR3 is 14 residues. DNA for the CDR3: TGTGCCAGCAGGCTAGCGGGGGTAGGAGAGACCCAGTACTTC. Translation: CASRLAGVGETQYF.

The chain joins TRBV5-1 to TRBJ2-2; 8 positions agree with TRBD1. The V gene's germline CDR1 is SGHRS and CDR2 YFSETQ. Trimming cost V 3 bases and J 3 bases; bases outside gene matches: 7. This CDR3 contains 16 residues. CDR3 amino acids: CASSYQGATDTGELFF. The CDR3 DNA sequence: TGCGCCAGCAGCTACCAGGGGGCTACTGACACCGGGGAGCTGTTTTTT. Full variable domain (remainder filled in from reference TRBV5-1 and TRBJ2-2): KAGVTQTPRYLIKTRGQQVTLSCSPISGHRSVSWYQQTPGQGLQFLFEYFSETQRNKGNFPGRFSGRQFSNSRSEMNVSTLELGDSALYLCASSYQGATDTGELFFGEGSRLTVL.

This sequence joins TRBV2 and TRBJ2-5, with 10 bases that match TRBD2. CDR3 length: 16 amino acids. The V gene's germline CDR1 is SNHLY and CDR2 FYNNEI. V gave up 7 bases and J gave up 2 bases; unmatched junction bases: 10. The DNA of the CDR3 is TGTGCCAGCACTATTACCAGCGGGGGGGGGCAAGAGACCCAGTACTTC. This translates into CASTITSGGGQETQYF.

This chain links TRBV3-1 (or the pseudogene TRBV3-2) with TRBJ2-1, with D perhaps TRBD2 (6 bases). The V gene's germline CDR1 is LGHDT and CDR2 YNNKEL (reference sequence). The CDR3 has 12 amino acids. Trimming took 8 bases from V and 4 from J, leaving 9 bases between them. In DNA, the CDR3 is TGTGCCAGCGGTGGGGGGTACAATGAGCAGTTCTTC. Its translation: CASGGGYNEQFF.

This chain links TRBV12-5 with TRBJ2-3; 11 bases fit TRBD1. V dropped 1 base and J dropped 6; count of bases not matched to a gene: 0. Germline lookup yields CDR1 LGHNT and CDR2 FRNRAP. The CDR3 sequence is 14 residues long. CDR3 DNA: TGTGCTAGTGGTTTGGGGGACAGGGGGGATACGCAGTATTTT. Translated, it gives CASGLGDRGDTQYF.

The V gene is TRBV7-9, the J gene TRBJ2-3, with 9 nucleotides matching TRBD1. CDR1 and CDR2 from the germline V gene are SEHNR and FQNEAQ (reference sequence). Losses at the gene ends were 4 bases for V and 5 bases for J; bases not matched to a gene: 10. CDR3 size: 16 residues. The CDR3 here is CASSYRDRVTGDTQYF. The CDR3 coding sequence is TGTGCCAGCAGCTACCGGGACAGGGTCACTGGAGATACGCAGTATTTT.